This TCR beta chain was identified in a study of cytomegalovirus exposure and HLA in healthy donors. Overall study: A subsequent analysis stated that the approximately 120 validation repertoires were run on the same platform as the approximately 710 first-cohort repertoires. Findings and caveats of the study: Overall, approximately 150 TCR beta chains were annotated as cytomegalovirus-associated. Rarity characterized most TCR sequences, yet some public TCRs appeared in many donors.

Sequenced by immunoSEQ multiplex PCR; TCRdb stores in-frame clones only, minus some. The data show tens of thousands of clones, with roughly 94% seen just once and 2% to 2.5% held by the top ten. The CDR3 runs 13 residues. Per germline, CDR1 SGHAT and CDR2 FQNNGV. V dropped 5 bases and J dropped 4; count of bases not matched to a gene: 2. About this clone: Its antigen remains unidentified.

The J gene is TRBJ2-7, the V gene TRBV11-2, with 10 bases matching TRBD1. Sequencing was carried out using PBMCs. The clonotype originates from a man between 18 and 35 years old in good health and CMV-seronegative. The CDR3 loop reads CASSPGQGYEQYF. CDR3 in DNA: TGTGCCAGCAGCCCGGGACAGGGGTACGAGCAGTACTTC.